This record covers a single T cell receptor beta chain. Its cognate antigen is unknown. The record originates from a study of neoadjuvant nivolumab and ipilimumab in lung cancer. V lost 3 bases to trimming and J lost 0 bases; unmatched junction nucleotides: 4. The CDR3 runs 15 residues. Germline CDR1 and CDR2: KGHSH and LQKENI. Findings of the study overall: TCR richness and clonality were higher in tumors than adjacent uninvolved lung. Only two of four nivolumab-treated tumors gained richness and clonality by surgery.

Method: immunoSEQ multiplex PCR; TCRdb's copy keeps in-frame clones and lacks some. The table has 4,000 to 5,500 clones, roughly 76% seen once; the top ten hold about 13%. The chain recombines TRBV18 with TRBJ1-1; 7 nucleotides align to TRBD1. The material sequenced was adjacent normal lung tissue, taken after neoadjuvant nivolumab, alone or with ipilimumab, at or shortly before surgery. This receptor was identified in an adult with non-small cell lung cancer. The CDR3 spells CASSPRQGVNTEAFF. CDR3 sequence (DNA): TGTGCCAGCTCACCCCGACAGGGAGTGAACACTGAAGCTTTCTTT.